The 5 T cell receptor beta chains listed next were all sequenced from one sample in a study of T cells after yellow fever vaccination. TCRdb reprocessed the 5' RACE reads via MiXCR and lists one record per CDR3 protein. The sample gives about 400,000 distinct CDR3 sequences, 11% of which show up once; around 19% is in the top ten. Here the sequenced sample was PBMCs, taken on the day of the first yellow fever vaccination. These receptor sequences come from a young man who received the YFV17D yellow fever vaccine.

This clonotype has only a few counts. This rearrangement joins TRBV7-3 to TRBJ2-2, with D possibly called TRBD1 or TRBD2 (6 bases each). CDR1 SGHTA and CDR2 FQGTGA come from the germline V gene. V dropped 3 bases and J dropped 4 bases, with 18 bases sitting between them. CDR3 length: 17 residues. The CDR3 loop reads CASSLGIGGRATGELFF. CDR3 in DNA: TGTGCCAGCAGCTTGGGTATAGGGGGGCGCGCCACCGGGGAGCTGTTTTTT.

The rearrangement links TRBV7-2 to TRBJ1-3; TRBD1 matches 7 bases. The length of the CDR3 is 14 residues. The junction had 6 bases not matched to a gene; V was cut back by 6 bases and J by 4 bases. Looked up from germline, CDR1 is SGHTA and CDR2 is FQGNSA. The CDR3 here is CASRDRRKGNTIYF. The CDR3 nucleotides are TGTGCCAGCAGGGACAGGCGGAAGGGAAACACCATATATTTT. Full variable domain (outside the CDR3, taken from reference TRBV7-2 and TRBJ1-3): GAGVSQSPSNKVTEKGKDVELRCDPISGHTALYWYRQSLGQGLEFLIYFQGNSAPDKSGLPSDRFSAERTGGSVSTLTIQRTQQEDSAVYLCASRDRRKGNTIYFGEGSWLTVV.

The chain joins TRBV4-2 to TRBJ2-3, with 7 bases identical to TRBD2. Looked up from germline, CDR1 is LGHNA and CDR2 is YNFKEQ. The ends lost 1 base at V and 6 bases at J; junction bases unmatched: 22. CDR3 size: 20 residues. This CDR3 is CASSQVGGEVARDRGDTQYF. The CDR3 nucleotides read TGTGCCAGCAGCCAAGTGGGGGGGGAGGTGGCCAGGGATAGAGGTGATACGCAGTATTTT.

DNA of the CDR3: TGCGCCACCCACGACCGGGACAGGCCTAGGGATGAGCAGTTCTTC. Its protein is CATHDRDRPRDEQFF. The chain uses TRBV5-1 and TRBJ2-1, with 8 bases identical to TRBD1. The V gene end was trimmed by 9 bases and the J gene end by 8 bases; junction bases not matched to a gene: 16. This CDR3 has 15 amino acids. Looked up from germline, CDR1 is SGHRS and CDR2 is YFSETQ.

This chain links TRBV12-3 or TRBV12-4 with TRBJ2-4; D might be TRBD1 (5 bases). The CDR3 runs 16 residues. V lost 0 bases to trimming and J lost 6 bases, with 15 bases between them. The CDR3 here is CASSLAAQGTRNIQYF. The CDR3 DNA reads TGTGCCAGCAGTTTAGCGGCGCAGGGTACTCGAAACATTCAGTACTTC.